Listed below are T cell receptor beta chains from one sample, sequenced in a study of cytomegalovirus exposure and HLA in healthy donors. The repertoire was sequenced with immunoSEQ multiplex PCR; TCRdb's copy has only in-frame clones and lacks some. The data contain more than 95,000 clones, over 75% of them singletons. Sequenced material: PBMCs. These receptors were taken from a woman in her 40s in good health and CMV-seropositive. Both conserved end residues are part of each CDR3. Each record gives: clone size, J gene, D gene, CDR3 length, V gene, CDR3 DNA, CDR3 protein. A D gene is named only where the DNA matches it firmly. Not all rows give a size; the values are once, few, many and, for expanded clones, a class.

clone_size: -
j_call: TRBJ1-2
d_call: -
cdr3_length: 12
v_call: TRBV29-1
cdr3_nt: TGCAGCGCTTTGGACAATGACTATGGCTACACCTTC
cdr3_aa: CSALDNDYGYTF

clone_size: -
j_call: TRBJ1-6
d_call: -
cdr3_length: 14
v_call: TRBV7-6
cdr3_nt: TGTGCCAGCAGCTCCGGAGGGATGGGATCACCCCTCCACTTT
cdr3_aa: CASSSGGMGSPLHF

clone_size: -
j_call: TRBJ1-6
d_call: TRBD1
cdr3_length: 15
v_call: TRBV7-9
cdr3_nt: TGTGCCAGCAGCCCATCCGGGACAGTCAATTCACCCCTCCACTTT
cdr3_aa: CASSPSGTVNSPLHF

clone_size: -
j_call: TRBJ1-2
d_call: -
cdr3_length: 17
v_call: TRBV2
cdr3_nt: TGTGCCAGCAGTGAAAAGTTTTTTTATAGGGGCGACTATGGCTACACCTTC
cdr3_aa: CASSEKFFYRGDYGYTF

clone_size: -
j_call: TRBJ2-7
d_call: TRBD1
cdr3_length: 16
v_call: TRBV5-1
cdr3_nt: TGCGCCAGCAGCTTGGGCTTGGGACAGGGGTATGAGAACCCTTACTTC
cdr3_aa: CASSLGLGQGYENPYF

clone_size: -
j_call: TRBJ2-5
d_call: TRBD1
cdr3_length: 13
v_call: TRBV5-1
cdr3_nt: TGCGCCAGCAGCTGGGACAGACAAGAGACCCAGTACTTC
cdr3_aa: CASSWDRQETQYF

clone_size: -
j_call: TRBJ2-7
d_call: TRBD2
cdr3_length: 17
v_call: TRBV11-2
cdr3_nt: TGTGCCAGCAGCCCTCGGACTAGCGGGGGAAGGTTAAGCGAGCAGTACTTC
cdr3_aa: CASSPRTSGGRLSEQYF

clone_size: few
j_call: TRBJ2-7
d_call: TRBD1
cdr3_length: 14
v_call: TRBV28
cdr3_nt: TGTGCCAGCAGTTGGGACAGAACCTTCTACGAGCAGTACTTC
cdr3_aa: CASSWDRTFYEQYF

clone_size: -
j_call: TRBJ2-2
d_call: TRBD1
cdr3_length: 16
v_call: TRBV5-1
cdr3_nt: TGCGCCAGCAGCTCCCTGACAGGGGGGAACACCGGGGAGCTGTTTTTT
cdr3_aa: CASSSLTGGNTGELFF

clone_size: -
j_call: TRBJ1-6
d_call: -
cdr3_length: 16
v_call: TRBV28
cdr3_nt: TGTGCCAGCAGGGTCCAGGGTTTCCTTTTCAATTCACCCCTCCACTTT
cdr3_aa: CASRVQGFLFNSPLHF

clone_size: -
j_call: TRBJ1-2
d_call: -
cdr3_length: 10
v_call: TRBV20-1
cdr3_nt: TGCAGTGCTAGTCGGGAAGGCTACACCTTC
cdr3_aa: CSASREGYTF

clone_size: -
j_call: TRBJ2-2
d_call: TRBD2
cdr3_length: 15
v_call: TRBV9
cdr3_nt: TGTGCCAGCAGCTTCCGACTAGCGGGACACGGGGAGCTGTTTTTT
cdr3_aa: CASSFRLAGHGELFF

clone_size: -
j_call: TRBJ2-7
d_call: TRBD2
cdr3_length: 15
v_call: TRBV5-1
cdr3_nt: TGCGCCAGCAGCTTCCTGCCCGGGACTAGCGGCGAGCAGTACTTC
cdr3_aa: CASSFLPGTSGEQYF

clone_size: -
j_call: TRBJ1-4
d_call: -
cdr3_length: 15
v_call: TRBV6-5
cdr3_nt: TGTGCCAGCAGTCCGATTGGTTATCGTAGTGAAAAACTGTTTTTT
cdr3_aa: CASSPIGYRSEKLFF

clone_size: -
j_call: TRBJ2-7
d_call: -
cdr3_length: 16
v_call: TRBV13
cdr3_nt: TGTGCCAGCAGCCCCACTAGCCGTAGAGGTTCCTACGAGCAGTACTTC
cdr3_aa: CASSPTSRRGSYEQYF

clone_size: once
j_call: TRBJ1-5
d_call: -
cdr3_length: 18
v_call: TRBV2
cdr3_nt: TGTGCCAGCAGTGAGCCGTCGGGGGAGGGTTCGGGCAATCAGCCCCAGCATTTT
cdr3_aa: CASSEPSGEGSGNQPQHF

clone_size: -
j_call: TRBJ2-1
d_call: TRBD2
cdr3_length: 15
v_call: TRBV28
cdr3_nt: TGTGCCAGCACCGAACTAGCGGGGGGGCACAATGAGCAGTTCTTC
cdr3_aa: CASTELAGGHNEQFF

clone_size: once
j_call: TRBJ2-7
d_call: TRBD1
cdr3_length: 14
v_call: TRBV29-1
cdr3_nt: TGCAGCGTTGATTTAGGGACAGGGTCCTACGAGCAGTACTTC
cdr3_aa: CSVDLGTGSYEQYF

clone_size: -
j_call: TRBJ2-7
d_call: TRBD1
cdr3_length: 18
v_call: TRBV19
cdr3_nt: TGTGCCAGTAGTAGACCGGGGCGACAGGGAATCTCTTCCTACGAGCAGTACTTC
cdr3_aa: CASSRPGRQGISSYEQYF

clone_size: -
j_call: TRBJ2-2
d_call: TRBD1
cdr3_length: 15
v_call: TRBV9
cdr3_nt: TGTGCCAGCAGCGTCTTGACAGGGGGGACCGGGGAGCTGTTTTTT
cdr3_aa: CASSVLTGGTGELFF

clone_size: -
j_call: TRBJ2-7
d_call: TRBD2
cdr3_length: 15
v_call: TRBV11-2
cdr3_nt: TGTGCCAGCAGTCGGACTAGCGGGAGCTCCTACGAGCAGTACTTC
cdr3_aa: CASSRTSGSSYEQYF

clone_size: -
j_call: TRBJ1-1
d_call: -
cdr3_length: 17
v_call: TRBV28
cdr3_nt: TGTGCCAGCAGACCAACAACCTTTGGGACACCGAACACTGAAGCTTTCTTT
cdr3_aa: CASRPTTFGTPNTEAFF

clone_size: few
j_call: TRBJ2-3
d_call: TRBD2
cdr3_length: 16
v_call: TRBV7-2
cdr3_nt: TGTGCCAGCAGCTTAGCCTGGGGCGGGAGTATGGATACGCAGTATTTT
cdr3_aa: CASSLAWGGSMDTQYF

clone_size: -
j_call: TRBJ2-5
d_call: TRBD1
cdr3_length: 15
v_call: TRBV4-2
cdr3_nt: TGTGCCAGCAGCCAGGGGCCGACAGGGCGAGAGACCCAGTACTTC
cdr3_aa: CASSQGPTGRETQYF

clone_size: -
j_call: TRBJ1-5
d_call: -
cdr3_length: 12
v_call: TRBV6-6
cdr3_nt: TGTGCCAGCAGTTACTCCGATCAGCCCCAGCATTTT
cdr3_aa: CASSYSDQPQHF

clone_size: few
j_call: TRBJ2-5
d_call: -
cdr3_length: 13
v_call: TRBV5-4
cdr3_nt: TGTGCCAGCAGCCCCCGGACTGGAGAGACCCAGTACTTC
cdr3_aa: CASSPRTGETQYF

clone_size: -
j_call: TRBJ1-3
d_call: -
cdr3_length: 15
v_call: TRBV27
cdr3_nt: TGTGCCAGCAGTGTAACAGGTTACTCTGGAAACACCATATATTTT
cdr3_aa: CASSVTGYSGNTIYF

clone_size: -
j_call: TRBJ1-4
d_call: TRBD1
cdr3_length: 15
v_call: TRBV2
cdr3_nt: TGTGCCAGCCGAAGACAGGGACAGGGGAATGAAAAACTGTTTTTT
cdr3_aa: CASRRQGQGNEKLFF

clone_size: -
j_call: TRBJ1-4
d_call: -
cdr3_length: 16
v_call: TRBV28
cdr3_nt: TGTGCCAGCAGATACCAGTACGGGGTAGGGAATGAAAAACTGTTTTTT
cdr3_aa: CASRYQYGVGNEKLFF

clone_size: few
j_call: TRBJ1-2
d_call: -
cdr3_length: 13
v_call: TRBV10-2
cdr3_nt: TGCGCCAGCACCCCCCAGGGGAACTATGGCTACACCTTC
cdr3_aa: CASTPQGNYGYTF

clone_size: -
j_call: TRBJ1-4
d_call: TRBD1
cdr3_length: 15
v_call: TRBV19
cdr3_nt: TGTGCCAGTAGTCTCCGGACAGGACAGAATGAAAAACTGTTTTTT
cdr3_aa: CASSLRTGQNEKLFF

clone_size: -
j_call: TRBJ2-5
d_call: -
cdr3_length: 12
v_call: TRBV7-2
cdr3_nt: TGTGCCAGCAGCCTTTCGCGAGAGACCCAGTACTTC
cdr3_aa: CASSLSRETQYF

clone_size: -
j_call: TRBJ2-7
d_call: TRBD2
cdr3_length: 19
v_call: TRBV28
cdr3_nt: TGTGCCAGCAGTATTCCGGGACTAGCGGGAGGGCCTAATATTCACGAGCAGTACTTC
cdr3_aa: CASSIPGLAGGPNIHEQYF

clone_size: -
j_call: TRBJ2-7
d_call: -
cdr3_length: 14
v_call: TRBV5-5
cdr3_nt: TGTGCCAGCAGCTTGGCACAGGCCTACTACGAGCAGTACTTC
cdr3_aa: CASSLAQAYYEQYF

clone_size: -
j_call: TRBJ1-1
d_call: TRBD1
cdr3_length: 15
v_call: TRBV2
cdr3_nt: TGTGCCAGCAGTGAAATGAGACAGGGTAACACTGAAGCTTTCTTT
cdr3_aa: CASSEMRQGNTEAFF

clone_size: -
j_call: TRBJ1-1
d_call: -
cdr3_length: 15
v_call: TRBV5-1
cdr3_nt: TGCGCCAGCAGCTTGGTGGGTCCCCCGGGTGCTGAAGCTTTCTTT
cdr3_aa: CASSLVGPPGAEAFF

clone_size: -
j_call: TRBJ2-7
d_call: -
cdr3_length: 15
v_call: TRBV9
cdr3_nt: TGTGCCAGCAGCGTATTGGGGGGGCCGGTTGACGAGCAGTACTTC
cdr3_aa: CASSVLGGPVDEQYF

clone_size: -
j_call: TRBJ1-1
d_call: -
cdr3_length: 12
v_call: TRBV2
cdr3_nt: TGTGCCAGCAGTGACGAGGGCACTGAAGCTTTCTTT
cdr3_aa: CASSDEGTEAFF

clone_size: few
j_call: TRBJ1-1
d_call: -
cdr3_length: 18
v_call: TRBV21-1
cdr3_nt: TGTGCCAGCAGCAAAGCGCTAATAGGGGCGCGGATAAACACTGAAGCTTTCTTT
cdr3_aa: CASSKALIGARINTEAFF

clone_size: few
j_call: TRBJ2-7
d_call: TRBD1
cdr3_length: 16
v_call: TRBV7-9
cdr3_nt: TGTGCCAGCAGCTTTCCACAGGGGATCTATCCCTACGAGCAGTACTTC
cdr3_aa: CASSFPQGIYPYEQYF

clone_size: -
j_call: TRBJ1-2
d_call: -
cdr3_length: 14
v_call: TRBV7-2
cdr3_nt: TGTGCCAGCAGCTTAGGCGGGACGGACTATGGCTACACCTTC
cdr3_aa: CASSLGGTDYGYTF

clone_size: few
j_call: TRBJ1-1
d_call: -
cdr3_length: 12
v_call: TRBV7-9
cdr3_nt: TGTGCCAGCAGCTTAGTACTAAGTGAAGCTTTCTTT
cdr3_aa: CASSLVLSEAFF

clone_size: once
j_call: TRBJ1-5
d_call: -
cdr3_length: 13
v_call: TRBV28
cdr3_nt: TGTGCCACCAGGACAGCTTACAATCAGCCCCAGCATTTT
cdr3_aa: CATRTAYNQPQHF

clone_size: -
j_call: TRBJ2-5
d_call: -
cdr3_length: 14
v_call: TRBV5-8
cdr3_nt: TGTGCCAGCAGCCTGGGAGTCCGACAAGAGACCCAGTACTTC
cdr3_aa: CASSLGVRQETQYF

clone_size: few
j_call: TRBJ1-2
d_call: -
cdr3_length: 17
v_call: TRBV6-1
cdr3_nt: TGTGCCAGCAGTGGTTGGGGGCGAAAGGAAATTTACTATGGCTACACCTTC
cdr3_aa: CASSGWGRKEIYYGYTF

clone_size: few
j_call: TRBJ2-7
d_call: TRBD2
cdr3_length: 15
v_call: TRBV6-1
cdr3_nt: TGTGCCAGCAGTGAAAGGGAAGCGGGAGCCTACGAGCAGTACTTC
cdr3_aa: CASSEREAGAYEQYF

clone_size: -
j_call: TRBJ2-1
d_call: -
cdr3_length: 14
v_call: TRBV27
cdr3_nt: TGTGCCAGCAGTTTAAGGGGTACCTACAATGAGCAGTTCTTC
cdr3_aa: CASSLRGTYNEQFF

clone_size: -
j_call: TRBJ1-3
d_call: -
cdr3_length: 13
v_call: TRBV10-3
cdr3_nt: TGTGCCATCAGTGGGGGGACAAGAAACGCCATATATTTT
cdr3_aa: CAISGGTRNAIYF

clone_size: -
j_call: TRBJ2-7
d_call: TRBD2
cdr3_length: 17
v_call: TRBV10-3
cdr3_nt: TGTGCCATCAGTGAGTCGTATAGCGGGAGGAGGAACTACGAGCAGTACTTC
cdr3_aa: CAISESYSGRRNYEQYF

clone_size: few
j_call: TRBJ1-2
d_call: -
cdr3_length: 12
v_call: TRBV19
cdr3_nt: TGTGCCAGTAGCACAGGGTTCATTGGCTACACCTTC
cdr3_aa: CASSTGFIGYTF

clone_size: few
j_call: TRBJ1-1
d_call: -
cdr3_length: 14
v_call: TRBV7-9
cdr3_nt: TGTGCCAGCAGCGGCGCGCCGGGGGGGACTGAAGCTTTCTTT
cdr3_aa: CASSGAPGGTEAFF

clone_size: -
j_call: TRBJ1-2
d_call: TRBD1
cdr3_length: 13
v_call: TRBV27
cdr3_nt: TGTGCCAGCAGTTTACAGGGGGCGCCGGGCTACACCTTC
cdr3_aa: CASSLQGAPGYTF

clone_size: -
j_call: TRBJ2-5
d_call: -
cdr3_length: 18
v_call: TRBV1
cdr3_nt: TGCACCAGCAGCCAAGATAAATTAGGGACTCAGGACCAAGAGACCCAGTACTTC
cdr3_aa: CTSSQDKLGTQDQETQYF

clone_size: -
j_call: TRBJ2-2
d_call: -
cdr3_length: 16
v_call: TRBV5-1
cdr3_nt: TGCGCCAGCTACCCAGGGGGGACTCTGAACACCGGGGAGCTGTTTTTT
cdr3_aa: CASYPGGTLNTGELFF

clone_size: -
j_call: TRBJ2-3
d_call: TRBD2
cdr3_length: 15
v_call: TRBV5-1
cdr3_nt: TGCGCCAGCAGCTTCGCGGGGGGCTACACAGATACGCAGTATTTT
cdr3_aa: CASSFAGGYTDTQYF

clone_size: once
j_call: TRBJ2-3
d_call: TRBD2
cdr3_length: 16
v_call: TRBV29-1
cdr3_nt: TGCAGCGTTGAAACCTATACTAGCGACCGCACAGATACGCAGTATTTT
cdr3_aa: CSVETYTSDRTDTQYF

clone_size: -
j_call: TRBJ1-6
d_call: -
cdr3_length: 15
v_call: TRBV4-1
cdr3_nt: TGCGCCAGCAGCCAAGTGCATGGGGCGGATTCACCCCTCCACTTT
cdr3_aa: CASSQVHGADSPLHF

clone_size: few
j_call: TRBJ1-4
d_call: -
cdr3_length: 14
v_call: TRBV4-3
cdr3_nt: TGCGCCAGCAGCCAGGGGGCGCGGAATGAAAAACTGTTTTTT
cdr3_aa: CASSQGARNEKLFF

clone_size: -
j_call: TRBJ1-2
d_call: TRBD1
cdr3_length: 14
v_call: TRBV7-9
cdr3_nt: TGTGCCAGCAGCCGACAGGGGGCTTTGTTCGGCTACACCTTC
cdr3_aa: CASSRQGALFGYTF

clone_size: -
j_call: TRBJ2-7
d_call: -
cdr3_length: 16
v_call: TRBV11-2
cdr3_nt: TGTGCCAGCAGCTTAGATCTTTGGAGCAGTACCTACGAGCAGTACTTC
cdr3_aa: CASSLDLWSSTYEQYF